This is a list of T cell receptor beta chains from one sample in a study of blood T cell repertoires in COVID-19. Data came from immunoSEQ multiplex PCR; TCRdb stores just in-frame clones and leaves some out. The sample consists of over 150,000 clones, approximately 90% of them appearing once. Sequencing used peripheral blood. The receptors were sampled from a man in his forties or fifties who had recovered from COVID-19. Each CDR3 is given with its conserved first and last residue. A D gene is named only where the DNA matches it firmly. Size is omitted from some rows. Given values are once, few, many or a class for expanded clones.

d_call j_call v_call clone_size cdr3_nt cdr3_aa
TRBD1 TRBJ1-1 TRBV18 NA TGTGCCAGCTCAATTCGCGAGACAGGGGGCCTTGGCACTGAAGCTTTCTTT CASSIRETGGLGTEAFF
TRBD2 TRBJ2-1 TRBV24-1 NA TGTGCCACCAGTGACCCTAGACTAGCGGGAGGGCGTAATGAGCAGTTCTTC CATSDPRLAGGRNEQFF
NA TRBJ2-1 TRBV18 NA TGTGCCAGCTCCGAGAACTCCTACAATGAGCAGTTCTTC CASSENSYNEQFF
TRBD2 TRBJ2-3 TRBV7-9 NA TGTGCCAGCAGCTTAGGTCCAGCGGGGGGCCGAGGAGATACGCAGTATTTT CASSLGPAGGRGDTQYF
TRBD2 TRBJ2-1 TRBV10-3 NA TGTGCCATCAGTGGGACTAGCGGGAGGAACGATGAGCAGTTCTTC CAISGTSGRNDEQFF
NA TRBJ1-1 TRBV28 NA TGTGCCAGTACGGGACATCTAAACACTGAAGCTTTCTTT CASTGHLNTEAFF
NA TRBJ2-7 TRBV7-2 NA TGTGCCAGCAGCTTAGGTTTGGGGGGAAGGGAGCAGTACTTC CASSLGLGGREQYF
TRBD2 TRBJ2-7 TRBV7-6 once TGTGCCAGCAGCTTAGCGGTTGGGACTAGCGGGGCTTCCTACGAGCAGTACTTC CASSLAVGTSGASYEQYF
NA TRBJ2-1 TRBV12-3/TRBV12-4 NA TGTGCCAGCAGCCCCGCCCGCGACAATGAGCAGTTCTTC CASSPARDNEQFF
TRBD2 TRBJ2-1 TRBV5-8 NA TGTGCCAGCAGCTTGGCGACTAGCCTTTTGAGTGAGCAGTTCTTC CASSLATSLLSEQFF
NA TRBJ2-3 TRBV5-8 NA TGTGCCAGCAGCTTCGCGCTCGACACAGATACGCAGTATTTT CASSFALDTDTQYF
NA TRBJ1-1 TRBV18 NA TGTGCCAGCTCACCCCTAGAGGGCGCCACTGAAGCTTTCTTT CASSPLEGATEAFF
NA TRBJ2-3 TRBV2 NA TGTGCCAGCAGTGAAGCGCTTTCGGGACATGCGGGTCATACGCAGTATTTT CASSEALSGHAGHTQYF
TRBD1 TRBJ2-5 TRBV6-2/TRBV6-3 NA TGTGCCAGCAGCCCCTTTGAGGGGGCGAAGGAGACCCAGTACTTC CASSPFEGAKETQYF
TRBD2 TRBJ2-7 TRBV2 NA TGTGCCAGCAGTGTCGATACTAGCGGGAACCTCGAGCAGTACTTC CASSVDTSGNLEQYF
TRBD2 TRBJ2-1 TRBV19 NA TGTGCCAGTAGTATAATCCCGGGAGGTGAGCAGTTCTTC CASSIIPGGEQFF
TRBD2 TRBJ2-5 TRBV18 NA TGTGCCAGCTCAAAGATCAGCGGGGCGCAAGAGACCCAGTACTTC CASSKISGAQETQYF
TRBD1 TRBJ1-4 TRBV18 NA TGTGCCAGCTACAGACAGGGGGCTAATGAAAAACTGTTTTTT CASYRQGANEKLFF
TRBD1 TRBJ1-5 TRBV28 NA TGTGCCAGCAGCACCCAGCAGGGGGAAAGCAATCAGCCCCAGCATTTT CASSTQQGESNQPQHF
TRBD1 TRBJ2-7 TRBV6-5 NA TGTGCCAGCAGTCGGGACAGGGCCTACGAGCAGTACTTC CASSRDRAYEQYF
NA TRBJ2-6 TRBV5-1 NA TGCGCCAGCAGCTTGAAGGCAGGGCCCTCTGGGGCCAACGTCCTGACTTTC CASSLKAGPSGANVLTF
NA TRBJ2-2 TRBV6-5 NA TGTGCCAGCAGTTTTAGACGGGGGAACACCGGGGAGCTGTTTTTT CASSFRRGNTGELFF
NA TRBJ2-1 TRBV5-6 NA TGTGCCAGCAGCTCAAATGACTATTTCAATGAGCAGTTCTTC CASSSNDYFNEQFF
TRBD2 TRBJ2-7 TRBV5-1 NA TGCGCCAGCAGCTTTTTTGGCGGGGCTAGCGGGGCCTCCTACGAGCAGTACTTC CASSFFGGASGASYEQYF
TRBD2 TRBJ2-1 TRBV19 NA TGTGCCAGTAGTATCTGGTCTAGCGGGGCAAATGAGCAGTTCTTC CASSIWSSGANEQFF
NA TRBJ1-1 TRBV4-3 NA TGCGCCAGCAGCCAAGGGGGGGCTGAAGCTTTCTTT CASSQGGAEAFF
NA TRBJ1-3 TRBV18 NA TGTGCCAGCTCACTACAGGAGGGAAACACCATATATTTT CASSLQEGNTIYF
TRBD1 TRBJ2-1 TRBV29-1 NA TGCAGCGTTGTGGGTGGAGCAGGGGGAAATGAGCAGTTCTTC CSVVGGAGGNEQFF
NA TRBJ1-1 TRBV6-2/TRBV6-3 NA TGTGCCAGCAGTGACAGGCGGGACACTGAAGCTTTCTTT CASSDRRDTEAFF
TRBD1 TRBJ1-1 TRBV27 NA TGTGCCAGCGGAACTGGGACAGTGCCTGAAGCTTTCTTT CASGTGTVPEAFF
TRBD2 TRBJ2-3 TRBV9 NA TGTGCCAGCAGCGCGACTAGCGGGAGAACAGATACGCAGTATTTT CASSATSGRTDTQYF
NA TRBJ2-7 TRBV9 NA TGTGCCAGCAGCGTCTCAACAGGTACCTACGAGCAGTACTTC CASSVSTGTYEQYF
TRBD1 TRBJ2-7 TRBV7-2 NA TGTGCCAGCAGCTTATCCGGGCAGGGGGCTTACTACGAGCAGTACTTC CASSLSGQGAYYEQYF
NA TRBJ2-7 TRBV5-1 NA TGCGCCAGCAGCGCCAGGACAGCCTACGAGCAGTACTTC CASSARTAYEQYF
NA TRBJ1-4 TRBV10-3 NA TGTGCCATCAACGGTCCCAGGCTCATTGATCCAACTAATGAAAAACTGTTTTTT CAINGPRLIDPTNEKLFF
TRBD2 TRBJ2-5 TRBV7-2 NA TGTGCCAGCGGTACTAGCGGGAGGTTAGAGACCCAGTACTTC CASGTSGRLETQYF
NA TRBJ2-7 TRBV25-1 NA TGTGCCAGCAGTGAATATACGGGAAACGAGCAGTACTTC CASSEYTGNEQYF
NA TRBJ2-7 TRBV5-6 NA TGTGCCAGCAGCTTGGGGTTGTCGGGCAGGGGTTGGGAGCAGTACTTC CASSLGLSGRGWEQYF
TRBD1 TRBJ1-6 TRBV19 once TGTGCCAGTAGTCCCATGACAGGGTCTTCACCCCTCCACTTT CASSPMTGSSPLHF
TRBD1 TRBJ1-6 TRBV5-1 NA TGCGCCAGCAGCCCGGGACAGTATAATTCACCCCTCCACTTT CASSPGQYNSPLHF
NA TRBJ2-7 TRBV24-1 once TGTGCCACCAGTGAGGCAGGGGCTAAAGAGCAGTACTTC CATSEAGAKEQYF
NA TRBJ1-1 TRBV25-1 NA TGTGCCACCGGACTCGAGTTGAACACTGAAGCTTTCTTT CATGLELNTEAFF
NA TRBJ2-6 TRBV28 NA TGTGCCAGCAGCCCACCCAGGGGAACTGGGGCCAACGTCCTGACTTTC CASSPPRGTGANVLTF
TRBD1 TRBJ2-1 TRBV19 NA TGTGCCAGTAGGCGCACAGGGGAAGAGCAGTTCTTC CASRRTGEEQFF
NA TRBJ1-6 TRBV7-2 NA TGTGCCAGCAGCAAGTGGGCAGGATTAAATTCACCCCTCCACTTT CASSKWAGLNSPLHF